This T cell receptor (beta chain) was retrieved from a study of cytomegalovirus exposure and HLA in healthy donors. All the people who gave samples were healthy bone marrow donors. PCR primers comprised 60 Vbeta and 13 Jbeta primers. Sequencing was performed with immunoSEQ multiplex PCR; in TCRdb, only in-frame clones are kept and a portion is missing. This table holds 140,000 or so clones, over 80% found once. Study results and caveats: Follow-up analysis later connected one missense variant in DCLRE1C with trimming of TCR beta V- and J-genes. A prior analysis recorded that most TCR beta V segments were productive about 90% or about 30% of the time.

Germline V gives CDR1 MNHNS, CDR2 SASEGT. The CDR3 has 12 amino acids. Trimming removed 1 base at V and 8 bases at J, with 5 bases between. This clone has just a few counts. Its antigen remains unidentified. The chain employs TRBV6-1 and TRBJ1-4; D remains ambiguous. The sequenced material came from PBMCs. This receptor was identified in a woman between 25 and 40 years old in good health and CMV-seronegative. The CDR3 spells CASSEGSEKLFF. The CDR3 bases are TGTGCCAGCAGTGAAGGGAGCGAAAAACTGTTTTTT.